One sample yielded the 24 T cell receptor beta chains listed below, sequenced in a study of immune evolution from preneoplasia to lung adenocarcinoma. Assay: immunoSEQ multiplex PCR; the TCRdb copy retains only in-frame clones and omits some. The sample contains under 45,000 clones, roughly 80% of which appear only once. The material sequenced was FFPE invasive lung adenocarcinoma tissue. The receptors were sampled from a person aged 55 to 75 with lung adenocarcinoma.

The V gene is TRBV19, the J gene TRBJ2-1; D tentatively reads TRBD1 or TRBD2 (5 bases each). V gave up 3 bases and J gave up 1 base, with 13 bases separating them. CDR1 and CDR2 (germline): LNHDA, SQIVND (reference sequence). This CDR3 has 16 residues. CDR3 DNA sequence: TGTGCCAGTAGTATTTATTTGGGGGAGTCCTACAATGAGCAGTTCTTC. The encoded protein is CASSIYLGESYNEQFF.

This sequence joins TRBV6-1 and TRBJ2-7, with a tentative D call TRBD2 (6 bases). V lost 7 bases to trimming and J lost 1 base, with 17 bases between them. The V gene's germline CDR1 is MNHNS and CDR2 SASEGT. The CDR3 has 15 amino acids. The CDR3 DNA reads TGTGCCAGCAACCCTCTCGGGGGTCGGTCCTACGAGCAGTACTTC. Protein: CASNPLGGRSYEQYF.

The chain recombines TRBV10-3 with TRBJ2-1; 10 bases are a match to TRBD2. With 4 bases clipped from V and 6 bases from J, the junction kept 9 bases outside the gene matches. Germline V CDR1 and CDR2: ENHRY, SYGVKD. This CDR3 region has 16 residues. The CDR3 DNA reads TGTGCCATCAGTGGGGGGTTAGCGGGAGGTACCAATGAGCAGTTCTTC. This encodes CAISGGLAGGTNEQFF.

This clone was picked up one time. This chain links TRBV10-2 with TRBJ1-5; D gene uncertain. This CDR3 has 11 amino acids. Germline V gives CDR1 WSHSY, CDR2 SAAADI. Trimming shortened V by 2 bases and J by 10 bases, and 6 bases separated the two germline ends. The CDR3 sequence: CASSETGPQHF. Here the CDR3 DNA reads TGCGCCAGCAGTGAGACGGGACCCCAGCATTTT.

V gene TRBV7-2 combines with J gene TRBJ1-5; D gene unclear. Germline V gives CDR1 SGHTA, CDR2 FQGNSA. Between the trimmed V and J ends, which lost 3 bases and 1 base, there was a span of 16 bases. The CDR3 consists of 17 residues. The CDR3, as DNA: TGTGCCAGCAGCTTTTCGCCAATGCGGGGAAGCAATCAGCCCCAGCATTTT. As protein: CASSFSPMRGSNQPQHF.

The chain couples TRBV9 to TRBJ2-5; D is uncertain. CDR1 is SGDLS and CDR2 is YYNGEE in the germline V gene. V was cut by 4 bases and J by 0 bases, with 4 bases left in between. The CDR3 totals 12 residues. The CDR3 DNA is TGTGCCAGCAGCCCAGACCAAGAGACCCAGTACTTC. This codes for CASSPDQETQYF.

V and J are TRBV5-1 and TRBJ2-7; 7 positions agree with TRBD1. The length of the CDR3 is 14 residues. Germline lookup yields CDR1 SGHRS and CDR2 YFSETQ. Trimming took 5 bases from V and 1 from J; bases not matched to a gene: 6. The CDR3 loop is CASSLQGESYEQYF. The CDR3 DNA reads TGCGCCAGCAGTCTGCAGGGGGAATCCTACGAGCAGTACTTC.

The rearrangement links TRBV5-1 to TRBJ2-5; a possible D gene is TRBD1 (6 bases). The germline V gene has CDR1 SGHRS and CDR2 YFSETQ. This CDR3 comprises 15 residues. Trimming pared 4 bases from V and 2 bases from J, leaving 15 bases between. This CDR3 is CASSPGHSGQETQYF. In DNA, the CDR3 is TGCGCCAGCAGCCCGGGACATAGTGGACAAGAGACCCAGTACTTC.

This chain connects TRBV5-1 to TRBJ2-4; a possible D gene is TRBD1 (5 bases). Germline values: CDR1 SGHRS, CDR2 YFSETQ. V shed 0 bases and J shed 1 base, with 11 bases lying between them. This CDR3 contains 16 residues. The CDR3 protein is CASSLGRAWAKNIQYF. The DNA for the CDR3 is TGCGCCAGCAGCTTGGGCAGGGCTTGGGCCAAAAACATTCAGTACTTC.

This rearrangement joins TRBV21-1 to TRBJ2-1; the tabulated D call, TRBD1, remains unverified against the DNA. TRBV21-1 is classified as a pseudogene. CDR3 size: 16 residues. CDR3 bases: TGTGCCAGCAGCAACGAGGGTACAGGGGGCGGCAATGAGCAGTTCTTC. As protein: CASSNEGTGGGNEQFF.

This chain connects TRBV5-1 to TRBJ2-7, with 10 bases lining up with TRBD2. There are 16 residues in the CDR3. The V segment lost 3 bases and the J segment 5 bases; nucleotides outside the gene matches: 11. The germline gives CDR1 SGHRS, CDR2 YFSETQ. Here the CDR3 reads CASSSLLAGKSDEQYF. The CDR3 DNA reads TGCGCCAGCAGCTCATTACTAGCGGGAAAGTCGGACGAGCAGTACTTC. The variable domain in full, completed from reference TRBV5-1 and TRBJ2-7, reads KAGVTQTPRYLIKTRGQQVTLSCSPISGHRSVSWYQQTPGQGLQFLFEYFSETQRNKGNFPGRFSGRQFSNSRSEMNVSTLELGDSALYLCASSSLLAGKSDEQYFGPGTRLTVT.

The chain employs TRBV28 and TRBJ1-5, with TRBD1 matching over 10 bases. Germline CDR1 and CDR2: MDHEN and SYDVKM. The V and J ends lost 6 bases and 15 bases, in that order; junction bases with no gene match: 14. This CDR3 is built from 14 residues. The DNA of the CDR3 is TGTGCCAGCAGGTTGACAGGGGGCGATCGACTCCTGCATTTT. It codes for CASRLTGGDRLLHF.

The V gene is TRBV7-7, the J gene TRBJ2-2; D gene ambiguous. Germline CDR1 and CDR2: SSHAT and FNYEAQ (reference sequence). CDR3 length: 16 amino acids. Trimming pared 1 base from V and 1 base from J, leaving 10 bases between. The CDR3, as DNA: TGTGCCAGCAGCTTAGGGCAGGTGCGGAACACCGGGGAGCTGTTTTTT. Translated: CASSLGQVRNTGELFF.

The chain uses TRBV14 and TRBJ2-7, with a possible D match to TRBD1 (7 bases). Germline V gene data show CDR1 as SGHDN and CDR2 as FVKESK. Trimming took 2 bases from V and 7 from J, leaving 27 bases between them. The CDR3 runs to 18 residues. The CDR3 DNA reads TGTGCCAGCAGCCAAATCCGGGACAGCAATCAGGGGAGGAAAGAGCAGTACTTC. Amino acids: CASSQIRDSNQGRKEQYF.

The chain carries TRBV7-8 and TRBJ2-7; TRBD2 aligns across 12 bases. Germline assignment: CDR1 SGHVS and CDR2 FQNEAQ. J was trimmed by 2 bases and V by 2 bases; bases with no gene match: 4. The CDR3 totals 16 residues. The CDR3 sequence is CASSLTGTSGPYEQYF. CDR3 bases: TGTGCCAGCAGCTTAACCGGGACTAGCGGGCCCTACGAGCAGTACTTC. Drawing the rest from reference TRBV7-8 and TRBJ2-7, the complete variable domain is GAGVSQSPRYKVAKRGQDVALRCDPISGHVSLFWYQQALGQGPEFLTYFQNEAQLDKSGLPSDRFFAERPEGSVSTLKIQRTQQEDSAVYLCASSLTGTSGPYEQYFGPGTRLTVT.

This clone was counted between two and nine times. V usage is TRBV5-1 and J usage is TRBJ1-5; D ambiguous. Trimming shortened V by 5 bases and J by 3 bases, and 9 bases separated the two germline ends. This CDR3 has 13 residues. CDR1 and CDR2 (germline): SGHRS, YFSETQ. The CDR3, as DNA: TGCGCCAGCAGTCGCCGGGACAATCAGCCCCAGCATTTT. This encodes CASSRRDNQPQHF.

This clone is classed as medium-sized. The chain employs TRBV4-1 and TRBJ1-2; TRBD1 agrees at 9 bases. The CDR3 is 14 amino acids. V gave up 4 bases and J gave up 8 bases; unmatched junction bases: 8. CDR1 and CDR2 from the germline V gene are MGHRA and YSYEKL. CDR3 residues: CASSPYGTGLGYTF. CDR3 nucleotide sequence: TGCGCCAGCAGCCCGTACGGGACAGGGTTAGGCTACACCTTC.

The CDR3 is CASSLLRGEQYF. CDR3 bases: TGTGCCAGCAGCCTCCTGAGGGGGGAGCAGTACTTC. This rearrangement joins TRBV11-2 to TRBJ2-7, with D possibly being TRBD1 (6 bases). The CDR3 loop spans 12 amino acids. Looked up from germline, CDR1 is SGHAT and CDR2 is FQNNGV. Trimming took 5 bases from V and 7 from J, leaving 12 bases between them.

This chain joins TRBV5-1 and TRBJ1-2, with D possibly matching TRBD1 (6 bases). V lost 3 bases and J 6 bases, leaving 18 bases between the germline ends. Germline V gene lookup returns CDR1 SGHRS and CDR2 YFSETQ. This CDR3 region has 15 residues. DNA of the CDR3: TGCGCCAGCAGCTCCGGAGGTAGGACAGCTGATGGCTACACCTTC. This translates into CASSSGGRTADGYTF.

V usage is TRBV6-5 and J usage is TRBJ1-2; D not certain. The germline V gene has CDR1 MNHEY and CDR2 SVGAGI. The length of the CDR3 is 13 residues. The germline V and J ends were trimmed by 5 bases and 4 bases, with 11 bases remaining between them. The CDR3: CASSPPGLYGYTF. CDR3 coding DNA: TGTGCCAGCAGTCCGCCGGGCCTCTATGGCTACACCTTC.

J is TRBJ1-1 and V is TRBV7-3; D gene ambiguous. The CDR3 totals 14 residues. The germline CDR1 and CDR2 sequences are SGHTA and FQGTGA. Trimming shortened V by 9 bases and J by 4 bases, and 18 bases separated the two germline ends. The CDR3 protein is CASKASQAATEAFF. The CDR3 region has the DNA TGTGCCAGTAAAGCGTCCCAGGCGGCCACTGAAGCTTTCTTT. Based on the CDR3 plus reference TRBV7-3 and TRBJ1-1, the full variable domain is GAGVSQTPSNKVTEKGKYVELRCDPISGHTALYWYRQSLGQGPEFLIYFQGTGAADDSGLPNDRFFAVRPEGSVSTLKIQRTERGDSAVYLCASKASQAATEAFFGQGTRLTVV.

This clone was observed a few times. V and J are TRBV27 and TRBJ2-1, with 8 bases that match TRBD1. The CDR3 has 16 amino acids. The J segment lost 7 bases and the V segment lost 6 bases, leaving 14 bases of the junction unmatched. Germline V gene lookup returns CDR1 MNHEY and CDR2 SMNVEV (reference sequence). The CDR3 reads CASRGGLGQGGNEQFF. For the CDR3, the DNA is TGTGCCAGCAGGGGGGGATTAGGACAGGGTGGAAATGAGCAGTTCTTC.

The DNA of the CDR3 is TGTGCCAGCAGCCCCTTGGATAACACAGATACGCAGTATTTT. The encoded protein is CASSPLDNTDTQYF. The chain has TRBV7-9 and TRBJ2-3; the D is unclear. CDR3 length equals 14 residues. CDR1 is SEHNR, CDR2 FQNEAQ, per germline (reference sequence). Trimming took 5 bases from V and 2 from J, leaving 11 bases between them.

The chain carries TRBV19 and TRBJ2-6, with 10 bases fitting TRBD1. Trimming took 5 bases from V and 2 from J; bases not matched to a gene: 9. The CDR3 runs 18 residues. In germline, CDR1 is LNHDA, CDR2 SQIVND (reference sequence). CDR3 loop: CASSPIGTGAPGANVLTF. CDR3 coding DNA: TGTGCCAGTAGTCCCATAGGGACAGGGGCTCCTGGGGCCAACGTCCTGACTTTC.